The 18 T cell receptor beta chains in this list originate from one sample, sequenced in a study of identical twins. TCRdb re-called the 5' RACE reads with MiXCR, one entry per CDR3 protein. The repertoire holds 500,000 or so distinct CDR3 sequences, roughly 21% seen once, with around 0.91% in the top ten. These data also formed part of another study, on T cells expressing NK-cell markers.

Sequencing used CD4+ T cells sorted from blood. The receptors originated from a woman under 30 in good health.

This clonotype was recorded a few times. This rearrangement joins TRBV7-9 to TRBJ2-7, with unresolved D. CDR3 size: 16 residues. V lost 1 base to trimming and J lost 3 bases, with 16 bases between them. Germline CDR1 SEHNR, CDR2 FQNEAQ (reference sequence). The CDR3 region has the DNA TGTGCCAGCAGCTTAGAGTATCCGCGGACGGGCTACGAGCAGTACTTC. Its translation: CASSLEYPRTGYEQYF.

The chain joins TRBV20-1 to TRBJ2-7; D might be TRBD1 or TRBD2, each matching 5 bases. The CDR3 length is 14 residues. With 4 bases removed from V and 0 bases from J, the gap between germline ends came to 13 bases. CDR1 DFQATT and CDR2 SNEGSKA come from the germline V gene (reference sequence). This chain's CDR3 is CSANRDASSYEQYF. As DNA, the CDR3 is TGCAGTGCTAACCGGGACGCAAGCTCCTACGAGCAGTACTTC.

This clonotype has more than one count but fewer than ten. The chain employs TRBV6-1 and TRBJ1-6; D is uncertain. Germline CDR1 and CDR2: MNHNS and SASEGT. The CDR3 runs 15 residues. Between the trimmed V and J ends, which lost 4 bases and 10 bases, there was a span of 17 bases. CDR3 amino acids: CASSGDKLRTSPLHF. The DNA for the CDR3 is TGTGCCAGCAGTGGTGACAAACTAAGGACCTCACCCCTCCACTTT.

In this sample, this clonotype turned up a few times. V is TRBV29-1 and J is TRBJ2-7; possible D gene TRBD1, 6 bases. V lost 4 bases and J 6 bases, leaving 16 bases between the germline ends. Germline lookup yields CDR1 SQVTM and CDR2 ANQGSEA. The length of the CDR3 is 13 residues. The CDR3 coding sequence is TGCAGCGTTGTGATTAGACGGGACACCGAGCAGTACTTC. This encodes CSVVIRRDTEQYF.

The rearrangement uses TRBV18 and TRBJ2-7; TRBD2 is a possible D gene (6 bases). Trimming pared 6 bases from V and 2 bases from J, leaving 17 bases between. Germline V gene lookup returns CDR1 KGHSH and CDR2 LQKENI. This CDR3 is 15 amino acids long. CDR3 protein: CASSRTLSGTYEQYF. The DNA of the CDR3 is TGTGCCAGCTCTCGAACCCTTAGCGGTACCTACGAGCAGTACTTC.

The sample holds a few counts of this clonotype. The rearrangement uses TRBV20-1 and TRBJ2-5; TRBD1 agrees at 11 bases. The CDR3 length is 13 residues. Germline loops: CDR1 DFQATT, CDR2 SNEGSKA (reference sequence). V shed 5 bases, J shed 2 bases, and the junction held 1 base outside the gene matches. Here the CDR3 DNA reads TGCAGTGCTGGGGACAGGGGGCAAGAGACCCAGTACTTC. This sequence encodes CSAGDRGQETQYF.

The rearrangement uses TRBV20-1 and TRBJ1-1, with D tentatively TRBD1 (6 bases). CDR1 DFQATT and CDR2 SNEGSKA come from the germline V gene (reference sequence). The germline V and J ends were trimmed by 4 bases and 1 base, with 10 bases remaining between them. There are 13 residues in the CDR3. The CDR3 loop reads CSATGTSNTEAFF. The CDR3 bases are TGCAGTGCTACAGGGACATCGAACACTGAAGCTTTCTTT.

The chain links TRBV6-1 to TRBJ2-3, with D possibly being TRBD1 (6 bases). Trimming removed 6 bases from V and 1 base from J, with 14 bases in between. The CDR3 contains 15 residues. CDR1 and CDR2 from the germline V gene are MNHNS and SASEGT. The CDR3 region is CASSRTGLRTDTQYF. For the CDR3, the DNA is TGTGCCAGCAGCAGAACAGGGTTGCGCACAGATACGCAGTATTTT.

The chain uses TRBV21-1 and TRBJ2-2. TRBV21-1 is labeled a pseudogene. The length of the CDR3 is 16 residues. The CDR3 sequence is CASSKVSWQKTGELFF. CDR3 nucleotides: TGTGCCAGCAGCAAAGTCTCCTGGCAGAAGACCGGGGAGCTGTTTTTT.

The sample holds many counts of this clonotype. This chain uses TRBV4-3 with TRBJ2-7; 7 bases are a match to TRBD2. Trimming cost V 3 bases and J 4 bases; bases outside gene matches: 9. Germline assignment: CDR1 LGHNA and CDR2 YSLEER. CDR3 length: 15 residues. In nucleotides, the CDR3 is TGCGCCAGCAGCCAGCTTTTTGGGGAGGGGTACGAGCAGTACTTC. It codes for CASSQLFGEGYEQYF.

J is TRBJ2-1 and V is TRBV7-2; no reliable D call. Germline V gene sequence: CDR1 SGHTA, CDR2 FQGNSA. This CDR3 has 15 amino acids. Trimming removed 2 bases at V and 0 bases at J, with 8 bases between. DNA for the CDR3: TGTGCCAGCAGCTTAAGTCGGCGCTCCTACAATGAGCAGTTCTTC. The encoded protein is CASSLSRRSYNEQFF.

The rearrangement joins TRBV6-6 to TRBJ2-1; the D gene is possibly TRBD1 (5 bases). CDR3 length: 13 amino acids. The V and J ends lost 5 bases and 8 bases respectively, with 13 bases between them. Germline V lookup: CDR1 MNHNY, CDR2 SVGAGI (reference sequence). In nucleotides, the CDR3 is TGTGCCAGCAGTCCCAGGGATGTGTATGAGCAGTTCTTC. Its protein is CASSPRDVYEQFF.

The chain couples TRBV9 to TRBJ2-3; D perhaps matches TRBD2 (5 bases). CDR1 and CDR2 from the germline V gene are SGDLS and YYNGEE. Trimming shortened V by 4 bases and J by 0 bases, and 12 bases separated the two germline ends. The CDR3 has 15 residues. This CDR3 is CASSIMTTSTDTQYF. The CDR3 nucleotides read TGTGCCAGCAGCATTATGACTACTAGCACAGATACGCAGTATTTT.

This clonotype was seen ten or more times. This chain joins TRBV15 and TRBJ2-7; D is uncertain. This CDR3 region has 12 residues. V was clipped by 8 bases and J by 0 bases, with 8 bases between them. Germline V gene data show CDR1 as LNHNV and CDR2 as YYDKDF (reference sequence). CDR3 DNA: TGTGCCACCGCCGGAAGCTCCTACGAGCAGTACTTC. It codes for CATAGSSYEQYF.

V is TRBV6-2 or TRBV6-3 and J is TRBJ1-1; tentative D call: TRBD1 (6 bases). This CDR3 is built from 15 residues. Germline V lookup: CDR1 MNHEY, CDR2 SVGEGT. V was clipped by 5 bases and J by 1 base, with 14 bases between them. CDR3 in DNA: TGTGCCAGCAGTAAGTTACAGGGCGGGAACACTGAAGCTTTCTTT. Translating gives CASSKLQGGNTEAFF.

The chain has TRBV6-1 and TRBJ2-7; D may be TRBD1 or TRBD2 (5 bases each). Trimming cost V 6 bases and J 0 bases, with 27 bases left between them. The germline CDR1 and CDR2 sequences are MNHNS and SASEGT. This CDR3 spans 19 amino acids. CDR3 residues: CASSPYYTGAGLTSYEQYF. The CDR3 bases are TGTGCCAGCAGCCCATATTATACCGGGGCAGGGCTAACCTCCTACGAGCAGTACTTC.

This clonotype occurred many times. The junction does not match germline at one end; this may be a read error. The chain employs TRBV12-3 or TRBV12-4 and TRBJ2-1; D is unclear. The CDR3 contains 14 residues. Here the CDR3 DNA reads TGTGCCAGCAGCTTAGGAATTGGTGCCGATGAGCAGTTCTTC. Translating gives CASSLGIGADEQFF.

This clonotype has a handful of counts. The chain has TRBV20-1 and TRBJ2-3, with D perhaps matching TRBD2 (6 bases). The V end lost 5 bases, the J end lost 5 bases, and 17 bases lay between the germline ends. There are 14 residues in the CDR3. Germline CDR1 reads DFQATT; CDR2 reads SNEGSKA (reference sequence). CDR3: CSARGGAGGDTQYF. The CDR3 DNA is TGCAGTGCTCGAGGAGGGGCGGGTGGAGATACGCAGTATTTT.